The entry below describes one T cell receptor (beta chain). The antigen is not known. V gave up 0 bases and J gave up 4 bases, with 12 bases separating them. The germline V gene has CDR1 SGHKS and CDR2 YYEKEE (reference sequence). The CDR3 length is 15 residues. Unique molecular identifiers featured in each of the TCR beta cDNA libraries. From the PCR reads, TCRdb called clonotypes with MiXCR, one entry per CDR3 protein. The sample contains about 430,000 distinct CDR3 sequences, approximately 38% of which appear only once. This sample is drawn from a study of post-analysis software for immune sequencing data. Study-wide findings and caveats: Five TRBV segments were significantly more frequent in patients than in controls. TRBV5-6, TRBV5-1 and TRBV20-1 were among these segments.

The chain recombines TRBV5-5 with TRBJ2-3; D is perhaps TRBD1 or TRBD2 (6 bases each). The material sequenced was blood. The receptor was isolated from a girl aged 2 to 9 with multiple sclerosis. CDR3 nucleotides: TGTGCCAGCAGCTTGGGGGGGGCTCGGTCAGATACGCAGTATTTT. Protein: CASSLGGARSDTQYF. Drawing the rest from reference TRBV5-5 and TRBJ2-3, the complete variable domain is DAGVTQSPTHLIKTRGQQVTLRCSPISGHKSVSWYQQVLGQGPQFIFQYYEKEERGRGNFPDRFSARQFPNYSSELNVNALLLGDSALYLCASSLGGARSDTQYFGPGTRLTVL.